The T cell receptor (beta chain) under discussion was sequenced for a study of T-cell reconstitution after alpha-beta-depleted transplantation in children (TCRdb year 2016). Looking at the study overall: T-cell immune reconstitution after TCRalphabeta/CD19-depleted allogeneic hematopoietic cell transplantation in children was quantitatively tracked in the study by means of TCR repertoire profiling.

This clonotype was seen more than once but under ten times. Its antigen remains undetermined. No base-level quality is on record; no much larger clone is a single base apart. Library preparation used PCR. The sample was run on an Illumina HiSeq 2500. TCR libraries were prepared with molecular barcoding, using unique molecular identifiers to normalize TCRbeta repertoire quantification. Using fastp trimming at Q25 and MiXCR clonotype assembly, TCRdb reanalyzed the public sequencing data and kept in-frame beta chains. Entries that share a CDR3 protein sequence are merged under the most common genes and DNA. For this sample there are hundreds of thousands of distinct CDR3 sequences; 8% to 10% appear just once. The leading ten clones occupy roughly 6.2% of the sample. The CDR3 runs 16 amino acids, cysteine and phenylalanine included. The retained sequence is limited to the CDR3, 48 bases, with the frame set at the first base. From the germline V gene (reference sequence), CDR1 is LNHDA and CDR2 is SQIVND. Relative to germline, V is 2 bases shorter and J is 4 bases shorter, with 17 bases between their ends.

This chain joins TRBV19 to TRBJ1-2; the D gene is not confidently resolved. Sequenced here: PBMCs from the stem cell graft donor, sampled from the stem cell graft. The source of this sequence is a human donor who donated a stem cell graft to a child with acute lymphoblastic leukemia. The CDR3 region: CASSIKVSGISYGYTF. The DNA sequence is as follows: TGTGCCAGTAGTATAAAGGTCTCGGGAATCAGCTATGGCTACACCTTC.